The present TCR beta chain was sequenced within a study of shared clonotypes between healthy human individuals. CD45RO-negative, CCR7-positively selected cells formed the naive CD8 fraction, excluding terminally differentiated effector memory CD45RA+ cells. This clone was counted once. Its specificity is unknown. The method was immunoSEQ multiplex PCR; TCRdb's version includes in-frame clones alone and lacks a portion of them. The sample holds under 2,000,000 clones; about 95% are singletons and the top ten take around 1.2%. The ends were cut back, 0 bases at V and 2 bases at J, with 15 bases in the middle. CDR3 length: 17 residues. In germline, CDR1 is LGHNA, CDR2 YSLEER. Study findings and constraints: Non-shared clonotypes were found to have lower generation probabilities than the clonotypes that were shared by all four of the sorted-subset donors.

This rearrangement joins TRBV4-3 to TRBJ2-3; TRBD1 might be the D (6 bases). Sequences were obtained from naive CD8+ T cells sorted from blood. The receptor's source is a man aged 18 to 30 in good health. The CDR3 is CASSQEITRGNTDTQYF. The CDR3 DNA follows: TGCGCCAGCAGCCAAGAAATTACCAGGGGAAACACAGATACGCAGTATTTT.